This T cell receptor (beta chain) was observed in a study of cytomegalovirus exposure and HLA in healthy donors. Germline V gene data show CDR1 as SGHAT and CDR2 as FQNNGV. The CDR3 contains 15 residues. Germline trimming cut 5 bases from V and 5 bases from J; bases unmatched to any gene: 10. 60 Vbeta and 13 Jbeta primers were used in PCR. The data were produced by immunoSEQ multiplex PCR, yet TCRdb's version contains in-frame clones alone and is incomplete. The clone table shows approximately 190,000 clones, with the ten largest holding 0.74%. Source material: PBMCs. The chain couples TRBV11-2 to TRBJ2-5, with 8 bases identical to TRBD2. The source is a boy aged 5-17 years in good health and CMV-seronegative. In nucleotides, the CDR3 is TGTGCCAGCAGCACCACCGGGGGGGGCAGGGAGACCCAGTACTTC. This translates into CASSTTGGGRETQYF.